Listed here are 17 T cell receptor beta chains from one sample, sequenced in a study of glioma-infiltrating T cells. TCR alpha and beta CDR3 regions were amplified from RNA using iRepertoire nested multiplex PCR. TCRdb analysed the multiplex PCR reads with MiXCR anew, one entry per CDR3 protein. The profile covers some 85,000 distinct CDR3 sequences, with 20% to 25% appearing a single time and 6.7% taken by the ten largest. Sequencing was performed on glioma tissue, nonneoplastic brain tissue, or PBMCs (not recorded which). Source of these receptors: a human donor with low-grade glioma or glioblastoma, undergoing nonglioma brain surgery, or in good health (not recorded which).

This clonotype came up many times. The chain links TRBV5-1 to TRBJ1-1; perhaps TRBD1 as D (5 bases). Trimming cost V 4 bases and J 0 bases, with 13 bases left between them. The V gene's germline CDR1 is SGHRS and CDR2 YFSETQ. This CDR3 spans 15 amino acids. CDR3 nucleotide sequence: TGCGCCAGCAGCCGTCGGACGGACATGAACACTGAAGCTTTCTTT. Translating it yields CASSRRTDMNTEAFF.

In this sample, this clonotype turned up many times. This chain links TRBV4-2 with TRBJ2-7; a possible D gene is TRBD2 (5 bases). Germline V CDR1 and CDR2: LGHNA, YNFKEQ. The length of the CDR3 is 13 residues. V lost 3 bases to trimming and J lost 6 bases, with 12 bases between them. The CDR3 nucleotides read TGTGCCAGCAGCCAGGTCCGGGATGCCGAGCAGTACTTC. This translates into CASSQVRDAEQYF.

This clonotype ranks as medium-sized. The CDR3 DNA reads as TGCAGTGCTAGGAACCTAGGAGCGAACACTGAAGCTTTCTTT. It codes for CSARNLGANTEAFF. The J gene is TRBJ1-1, the V gene TRBV20-1; D is unresolved. The ends were cut back, 3 bases at V and 1 base at J, with 12 bases in the middle. CDR3 length: 14 residues. Germline CDR1 and CDR2: DFQATT and SNEGSKA (reference sequence).

This clonotype appeared a few times. The chain uses TRBV6-6 and TRBJ2-1, with TRBD2 matching over 11 bases. CDR1 and CDR2 (germline): MNHNY, SVGAGI (reference sequence). The CDR3 covers 17 residues. With 0 bases clipped from V and 4 bases from J, the junction kept 5 bases outside the gene matches. Here the CDR3 DNA reads TGTGCCAGCAGTTACTCTCTGACTAGCGGGGTGTACAATGAGCAGTTCTTC. Translating gives CASSYSLTSGVYNEQFF.

In its sample, this clonotype was seen many times. The V call is TRBV6-5, the J call TRBJ1-3; the D is unclear. Per germline, CDR1 MNHEY and CDR2 SVGAGI. V shed 2 bases and J shed 4 bases, with 6 bases lying between them. The CDR3 spans 13 residues. CDR3 amino acids: CASSYRRGNTIYF. Here the CDR3 DNA reads TGTGCCAGCAGTTACAGGCGCGGAAACACCATATATTTT.

CDR3 DNA sequence: TGTGCCAGCAGCCAATACGATGCCTGGGGAGATACGCAGTATTTT. Translated, it gives CASSQYDAWGDTQYF. The chain carries TRBV14 and TRBJ2-3, with no clear D. The CDR3 is made up of 15 amino acids. V gave up 2 bases and J gave up 5 bases, with 14 bases separating them. The germline V gene encodes CDR1 SGHDN and CDR2 FVKESK.

This clonotype has a count of ten or more. The chain uses TRBV7-2 and TRBJ2-7; a possible D gene is TRBD1 (5 bases). This CDR3 comprises 14 residues. V was pared by 1 base and J by 2 bases, with 9 bases between. From germline, CDR1 is SGHTA and CDR2 FQGNSA. The CDR3 nucleotides are TGTGCCAGCAGCTTAGATGGGGCAGCCTACGAGCAGTACTTC. This sequence encodes CASSLDGAAYEQYF. The full variable domain, rest sourced from reference TRBV7-2 and TRBJ2-7, is GAGVSQSPSNKVTEKGKDVELRCDPISGHTALYWYRQSLGQGLEFLIYFQGNSAPDKSGLPSDRFSAERTGGSVSTLTIQRTQQEDSAVYLCASSLDGAAYEQYFGPGTRLTVT.

This clonotype was seen a few times. The gene calls are TRBV7-8 and TRBJ2-5; D may be TRBD2 (5 bases). The CDR3 length is 15 residues. Germline CDR1 SGHVS, CDR2 FQNEAQ. The V gene lost 4 bases and the J gene lost 4 bases, with 16 bases spanning the gap. CDR3 region: CASSYPAHRGETQYF. The CDR3, as DNA: TGTGCCAGCAGCTACCCGGCACACCGGGGAGAGACCCAGTACTTC.

The rearrangement uses TRBV19 and TRBJ1-5; D unclear. Looked up from germline, CDR1 is LNHDA and CDR2 is SQIVND (reference sequence). Trimming removed 2 bases from V and 7 bases from J, with 12 bases in between. This CDR3 contains 14 residues. CDR3 nucleotide sequence: TGTGCCAGTAGTATAAGGAGTGCGGGGCAGCCCCAGCATTTT. It translates to CASSIRSAGQPQHF.

There are many counts of this clonotype. CDR3 bases: TGTGCCAGCAGCCAGGACAGGGTTGGTGTGAATGAGCAGTTCTTC. Protein sequence: CASSQDRVGVNEQFF. The chain has TRBV2 and TRBJ2-1; 8 bases map to TRBD1. Germline V CDR1 and CDR2: SNHLY, FYNNEI. J was trimmed by 7 bases and V by 6 bases; bases with no gene match: 11. The CDR3 spans 15 residues.

This clonotype was seen at least ten times. The genes are TRBV19 and TRBJ1-2, with D unclear. CDR3 length: 14 amino acids. Trimming removed 5 bases from V and 2 bases from J, with 12 bases in between. Germline CDR1 is LNHDA and CDR2 is SQIVND (reference sequence). CDR3 coding DNA: TGTGCCAGTAGTCCCCGGGGATCCAACTATGGCTACACCTTC. Its translation is CASSPRGSNYGYTF. The whole variable domain, remainder taken from reference TRBV19 and TRBJ1-2, is DGGITQSPKYLFRKEGQNVTLSCEQNLNHDAMYWYRQDPGQGLRLIYYSQIVNDFQKGDIAEGYSVSREKKESFPLTVTSAQKNPTAFYLCASSPRGSNYGYTFGSGTRLTVV.

This sequence joins TRBV5-1 and TRBJ2-7, with 7 bases lining up with TRBD2. This CDR3 has 15 residues. The germline V gene has CDR1 SGHRS and CDR2 YFSETQ. V gave up 0 bases and J gave up 4 bases; unmatched junction bases: 7. CDR3 coding DNA: TGCGCCAGCAGCTTGGCCGGAGCGGGAAGGTACGAGCAGTACTTC. Amino acid sequence: CASSLAGAGRYEQYF. The full variable domain, completed using reference TRBV5-1 and TRBJ2-7, is KAGVTQTPRYLIKTRGQQVTLSCSPISGHRSVSWYQQTPGQGLQFLFEYFSETQRNKGNFPGRFSGRQFSNSRSEMNVSTLELGDSALYLCASSLAGAGRYEQYFGPGTRLTVT.

This clonotype was counted many times. V usage is TRBV2 and J usage is TRBJ1-1; D unresolved. Trimming removed 4 bases from V and 0 bases from J, with 6 bases in between. This CDR3 is 13 amino acids long. Germline-derived CDR1 and CDR2 are SNHLY and FYNNEI. CDR3: CASSVSVNTEAFF. DNA for the CDR3: TGTGCCAGCAGTGTATCGGTGAACACTGAAGCTTTCTTT.

Comment on this clonotype: The junction differs from germline at one of its ends, possibly a read error. The gene calls are TRBV20-1 and TRBJ2-7; perhaps D is TRBD1 or TRBD2 (6 bases each). Germline V gene sequence: CDR1 DFQATT, CDR2 SNEGSKA (reference sequence). CDR3 length equals 11 residues. CDR3 sequence: CSARDVSGEDF. CDR3 nucleotides: TGCAGTGCTAGGGATGTTTCAGGGGAGGACTTC.

As for this clonotype: This clone may be a read error of a much larger clone one base away. The genes are TRBV16 and TRBJ2-1; D is unclear. The CDR3 has 12 amino acids. Germline CDR1 KGHSY, CDR2 FQNENV. Here the CDR3 reads CASSLEGYEQSF. CDR3 nucleotides: TGTGCCAGCAGCCTTGAAGGCTATGAGCAGTCCTTC.

This clonotype was counted between two and nine times. The gene calls are TRBV18 and TRBJ2-3; the D gene is possibly TRBD2 (6 bases). Germline V gene data show CDR1 as KGHSH and CDR2 as LQKENI. CDR3 length: 15 residues. Trimming took off 3 bases at V and 3 bases at J, with 13 bases between the two ends. The CDR3 DNA follows: TGTGCCAGCTCACCGGAGAGACTAGAAACAGATACGCAGTATTTT. Translating it yields CASSPERLETDTQYF.

Ten or more counts support this clonotype. The chain combines TRBV15 with TRBJ1-6; D perhaps matches TRBD1 (6 bases). V gave up 0 bases and J gave up 10 bases, with 13 bases separating them. Germline V lookup: CDR1 LNHNV, CDR2 YYDKDF (reference sequence). The length of the CDR3 is 15 residues. CDR3 residues: CATSREQGGESPLHF. The CDR3 DNA is TGTGCCACCAGCAGAGAACAGGGCGGAGAATCACCCCTCCACTTT.